The 24 T cell receptor beta chains in this list originate from one sample, sequenced in a study of T cell repertoires in cytomegalovirus infection. No antigens are known for them. Each CDR3 protein is one row after TCRdb ran MiXCR on the reads. The sample has about 330,000 distinct CDR3 sequences; about a third are singletons. Material: cultured PBMCs, obtained from culture after CMV antigen stimulation. The source is a human donor in good health (CMV status not recorded). Some clones in this sample may be carry-over from other donors' samples.

V and J are TRBV7-9 and TRBJ2-5; 8 bases fit TRBD1. Trimming cost V 5 bases and J 5 bases; bases outside gene matches: 10. CDR1 is SEHNR and CDR2 is FQNEAQ in the germline V gene (reference sequence). CDR3 length: 15 amino acids. In nucleotides, the CDR3 is TGTGCCAGCAGCCTAGAAACTACAGGGGGGGAGACCCAGTACTTC. Its protein is CASSLETTGGETQYF.

This clonotype has a single count. V usage is TRBV27 and J usage is TRBJ2-1; 9 bases are shared with TRBD1. This CDR3 has 14 residues. V was pared by 4 bases and J by 5 bases, with 3 bases of the junction left unmatched. From germline, CDR1 is MNHEY and CDR2 SMNVEV (reference sequence). The DNA of the CDR3 is TGTGCCAGCAGTTGGGGACAGGGAGACAATGAGCAGTTCTTC. This codes for CASSWGQGDNEQFF.

This clonotype has only a few counts. The V and J genes are TRBV7-2 and TRBJ2-7; 10 nucleotides match TRBD2. J gave up 6 bases and V 3 bases, and 11 bases lay outside the gene matches. The germline gives CDR1 SGHTA, CDR2 FQGNSA. CDR3 size: 16 residues. In DNA form, the CDR3 reads TGTGCCAGCAGCTTTAACCGACTAGCGGGCAGCGGCGAGCAGTACTTC. Translation gives CASSFNRLAGSGEQYF.

This chain uses TRBV6-1 with TRBJ1-5, with TRBD1 as a possible D gene (6 bases). Germline V gene sequence: CDR1 MNHNS, CDR2 SASEGT. CDR3 length: 18 residues. The ends were cut back, 6 bases at V and 0 bases at J, with 21 bases in the middle. The chain's CDR3 is CASRATGSAFYSNQPQHF. Here the CDR3 DNA reads TGTGCCAGCAGGGCTACAGGGTCAGCCTTTTATAGCAATCAGCCCCAGCATTTT.

The table lists this clonotype with many counts. The chain is built from TRBV10-3 and TRBJ1-1, with D unclear. CDR3 length: 14 residues. Germline values: CDR1 ENHRY, CDR2 SYGVKD. The ends were cut back, 4 bases at V and 1 base at J, with 10 bases in the middle. The CDR3 DNA is TGTGCCATCAGTGGAGGGTTAGCGAACACTGAAGCTTTCTTT. It yields the protein CAISGGLANTEAFF.

This clonotype was detected ten times or more. The V gene is TRBV7-2, the J gene TRBJ2-3; D is ambiguous. Germline values: CDR1 SGHTA, CDR2 FQGNSA. V was shortened by 2 bases and J by 0 bases, with 9 bases between the two germline ends. The CDR3 totals 15 residues. The CDR3 sequence: CASSLLGSSTDTQYF. The CDR3 bases are TGTGCCAGCAGCTTATTGGGGTCGAGCACAGATACGCAGTATTTT.

This clonotype was seen many times. CDR3 sequence reads: CASSLPGQATEAFF. In DNA, the CDR3 is TGTGCCAGCAGCTTACCCGGACAGGCCACTGAAGCTTTCTTT. V is TRBV7-2 and J is TRBJ1-1; 7 nucleotides align to TRBD1. From germline, CDR1 is SGHTA and CDR2 FQGNSA. The CDR3 consists of 14 residues. V lost 2 bases to trimming and J lost 4 bases; unmatched junction nucleotides: 4.

The V gene is TRBV11-2, the J gene TRBJ1-5; possibly TRBD1 for D (6 bases). This CDR3 has 13 amino acids. With 5 bases removed from V and 6 bases from J, the gap between germline ends came to 11 bases. Per germline, CDR1 SGHAT and CDR2 FQNNGV. The CDR3 DNA sequence: TGTGCCAGCAGCCCGCAGGGGTTTCAGCCCCAGCATTTT. It translates to CASSPQGFQPQHF.

V and J are TRBV20-1 and TRBJ2-1; 11 nucleotides agree with TRBD2. J was trimmed by 9 bases and V by 5 bases; bases with no gene match: 6. The V gene's germline CDR1 is DFQATT and CDR2 SNEGSKA (reference sequence). This CDR3 is built from 13 residues. Here the CDR3 reads CSADSGRAREQFF. For the CDR3, the DNA is TGCAGTGCTGATAGCGGGAGGGCGCGTGAGCAGTTCTTC.

V usage is TRBV12-5 and J usage is TRBJ2-1; D is undetermined. Germline values: CDR1 LGHNT, CDR2 FRNRAP. The CDR3 covers 16 residues. V was pared by 6 bases and J by 5 bases, with 20 bases between. The CDR3 loop reads CASGAETRPYNNEQFF. The CDR3 DNA reads TGTGCTAGTGGGGCCGAAACGCGTCCTTATAACAATGAGCAGTTCTTC.

The chain employs TRBV12-3 or TRBV12-4 and TRBJ1-4; possible D gene TRBD1, 5 bases. V was shortened by 3 bases and J by 10 bases, with 15 bases between the two germline ends. The CDR3 loop spans 14 amino acids. The CDR3 DNA reads as TGTGCCAGCAGTTTTGGCAGGGCTGCTGGAAAACTGTTTTTT. Amino acid sequence: CASSFGRAAGKLFF.

As to this clonotype: Possible read error: a much larger clone is one base away. The chain couples TRBV12-3 or TRBV12-4 to TRBJ1-2, with 7 bases identical to TRBD1. The CDR3 totals 12 residues. With V trimmed by 7 bases and J by 4 bases, 3 bases remained unmatched. CDR3 sequence reads: CASTGTAYGYTF. The DNA for the CDR3 is TGTGCCAGCACCGGGACAGCCTATGGCTACACCTTC.

The V gene is TRBV30, the J gene TRBJ2-3; D may be TRBD2 (6 bases). V lost 1 base to trimming and J lost 3 bases, with 14 bases between them. Germline CDR1 is GTSNPN and CDR2 is SVGIG (reference sequence). This CDR3 has 15 residues. The CDR3 loop reads CAWSAGGSGTDTQYF. In nucleotides, the CDR3 is TGTGCCTGGAGTGCTGGGGGTAGCGGTACAGATACGCAGTATTTT.

This clonotype appeared a few times. At one end, the junction sequence differs from germline, possibly due to a read error. CDR3 in DNA: TGTGCCAGCAGCCGGATAGCGGGAGAGGTTATGACGGGGAACTTC. It translates to CASSRIAGEVMTGNF. The genes are TRBV7-9 and TRBJ2-5, with 9 bases matching TRBD2. CDR3 size: 15 residues. Germline CDR1 and CDR2: SEHNR and FQNEAQ (reference sequence).

The chain combines TRBV7-3 with TRBJ2-2, with D unclear. The V end lost 1 base, the J end lost 1 base, and 4 bases lay between the germline ends. The CDR3 totals 14 residues. The germline gives CDR1 SGHTA, CDR2 FQGTGA. The CDR3 nucleotides read TGTGCCAGCAGCTTAAGGGGGAACACCGGGGAGCTGTTTTTT. Translated, it gives CASSLRGNTGELFF.

The table lists this clonotype with a few counts. The chain is built from TRBV4-3 and TRBJ2-1; D unresolved. Trimming cost V 1 base and J 2 bases, with 12 bases left between them. The CDR3 totals 16 residues. Per the germline V gene, CDR1 is LGHNA and CDR2 is YSLEER. The CDR3 region has the DNA TGCGCCAGCAGCCAAGGCTTAGCAATCACCTACAATGAGCAGTTCTTC. Translated, it gives CASSQGLAITYNEQFF.

This clonotype was counted ten times or more. The chain carries TRBV7-2 and TRBJ2-5, with D unclear. V was trimmed by 2 bases and J by 1 base, leaving 8 bases between them. The CDR3 covers 14 residues. The germline V gene encodes CDR1 SGHTA and CDR2 FQGNSA. CDR3 protein: CASSLISTQETQYF. The DNA of the CDR3 is TGTGCCAGCAGCTTAATTAGTACCCAAGAGACCCAGTACTTC.

This clonotype was recorded at least ten times. This CDR3 is CASSRGTPNTEAFF. The CDR3 nucleotides read TGTGCCAGCAGCCGCGGGACACCCAACACTGAAGCTTTCTTT. The chain recombines TRBV7-6 with TRBJ1-1; D is possibly TRBD1 (6 bases). V was clipped by 5 bases and J by 2 bases, with 12 bases between them. Germline CDR1 reads SGHVS; CDR2 reads FNYEAQ. The CDR3 has 14 residues.

The V gene is TRBV6-1, the J gene TRBJ1-1; no clear D. This CDR3 is built from 14 residues. The V gene's germline CDR1 is MNHNS and CDR2 SASEGT. The germline V and J ends were trimmed by 5 bases and 4 bases, with 14 bases remaining between them. For the CDR3, the DNA is TGTGCCAGCAGTTCAAGGGTATGGAGCACTGAAGCTTTCTTT. Translating gives CASSSRVWSTEAFF.

The chain recombines TRBV6-2 or TRBV6-3 with TRBJ2-7, with 7 positions matching TRBD2. This CDR3 has 14 amino acids. CDR1 MNHEY and CDR2 SVGEGT come from the germline V gene. J was trimmed by 3 bases and V by 10 bases; bases with no gene match: 12. The DNA for the CDR3 is TGTGCCACCCTGCGGGCTAGCGGCCTCTACGAGCAGTACGTC. Translating gives CATLRASGLYEQYV.

This clonotype was seen only a few times. The chain couples TRBV10-3 to TRBJ2-1; 8 nucleotides agree with TRBD2. J was trimmed by 1 base and V by 10 bases; bases with no gene match: 3. The CDR3 has 13 amino acids. Germline CDR1 and CDR2: ENHRY and SYGVKD. CDR3 amino acids: CASGRTSYNEQFF. DNA of the CDR3: TGTGCCAGCGGGAGGACTTCCTACAATGAGCAGTTCTTC.

This clonotype was seen at least ten times. The CDR3 nucleotides are TGTGCCAGCAATACGTTAGGTCGGTCCCAAGAGACCCAGTACTTC. Its translation: CASNTLGRSQETQYF. The genes are TRBV7-2 and TRBJ2-5, with no clear D. The CDR3 has 15 residues. Trimming removed 7 bases at V and 1 base at J, with 16 bases between. Per the germline V gene, CDR1 is SGHTA and CDR2 is FQGNSA. The full variable domain, in which reference TRBV7-2 and TRBJ2-5 provide the parts outside the CDR3, is GAGVSQSPSNKVTEKGKDVELRCDPISGHTALYWYRQSLGQGLEFLIYFQGNSAPDKSGLPSDRFSAERTGGSVSTLTIQRTQQEDSAVYLCASNTLGRSQETQYFGPGTRLLVL.

The chain couples TRBV29-1 to TRBJ2-1; the D gene is possibly TRBD1 (5 bases). CDR3 length: 13 amino acids. Trimming pared 1 base from V and 8 bases from J, leaving 12 bases between. Germline V gene data show CDR1 as SQVTM and CDR2 as ANQGSEA. The CDR3, as DNA: TGCAGCGTTGAAGTACTCTTAGGGGATGAGCAGTTCTTC. Protein product: CSVEVLLGDEQFF.

The chain links TRBV12-5 to TRBJ1-1; 9 positions agree with TRBD1. Losses at the gene ends were 7 bases for V and 1 base for J; bases not matched to a gene: 4. CDR3 length: 14 residues. Germline V gene data show CDR1 as LGHNT and CDR2 as FRNRAP. The DNA for the CDR3 is TGTGCTAGTGCCCGGGGACAGGGGAACACTGAAGCTTTCTTT. Protein product: CASARGQGNTEAFF.